Below are 13 T cell receptor beta chains sequenced from a single sample in a study of radiotherapy plus CTLA-4 blockade in lung cancer. This table comes from immunoSEQ multiplex PCR, and its TCRdb copy is limited to in-frame clones, with some not included. Altogether approximately 94,000 clones are present, 80% to 85% being singletons, with the ten largest covering roughly 23%. The source material was peripheral blood, sampled from a patient treated with radiotherapy plus ipilimumab. Receptors were obtained from a human donor with non-small cell lung cancer that progressed on radiotherapy plus ipilimumab.

Comment on this clone: The junction departs from germline at one end; a sequencing error may be responsible. This sequence joins TRBV7-8 and TRBJ1-2, with a weak D call TRBD1 (5 bases). The germline V gene has CDR1 SGHVS and CDR2 FQNEAQ. CDR3 length: 18 amino acids. The CDR3 sequence: CASSLSGRTQAGVRAHSF. CDR3 nucleotides: TGTGCCAGCAGCTTATCAGGACGCACGCAAGCAGGTGTCAGGGCGCATTCGTTC. Drawing the rest from reference TRBV7-8 and TRBJ1-2, the complete variable domain is GAGVSQSPRYKVAKRGQDVALRCDPISGHVSLFWYQQALGQGPEFLTYFQNEAQLDKSGLPSDRFFAERPEGSVSTLKIQRTQQEDSAVYLCASSLSGRTQAGVRAHSFGSGTRLTVV.

The V and J genes are TRBV9 and TRBJ1-1; D gene unclear. This CDR3 is 13 amino acids long. V was shortened by 3 bases and J by 1 base, with 7 bases between the two germline ends. Germline V gene data show CDR1 as SGDLS and CDR2 as YYNGEE. This CDR3 reads CASSASWNTEAFF. The CDR3 bases are TGTGCCAGCAGCGCCTCTTGGAACACTGAAGCTTTCTTT.

The chain carries TRBV27 and TRBJ2-1; 10 nucleotides align to TRBD2. Trimming took 2 bases from V and 2 from J; bases not matched to a gene: 0. The CDR3 sequence is 15 residues long. The V gene's germline CDR1 is MNHEY and CDR2 SMNVEV (reference sequence). The CDR3 spells CASSLLAGAYNEQFF. CDR3 bases: TGTGCCAGCAGTTTACTAGCGGGAGCCTACAATGAGCAGTTCTTC.

The count of this clone is one. The chain uses TRBV4-1 and TRBJ1-2; no clear D gene. This CDR3 is 16 amino acids long. The germline V gene encodes CDR1 MGHRA and CDR2 YSYEKL. The ends were cut back, 7 bases at V and 0 bases at J, with 18 bases in the middle. CDR3 protein: CASTASGRQANYGYTF. The CDR3 DNA sequence: TGCGCCAGCACGGCTTCGGGCAGGCAAGCTAACTATGGCTACACCTTC.

This chain joins TRBV19 and TRBJ2-3; TRBD2 aligns across 7 bases. The V and J ends lost 11 bases and 0 bases, in that order; junction bases with no gene match: 5. Per germline, CDR1 LNHDA and CDR2 SQIVND (reference sequence). CDR3 size: 13 residues. The CDR3 protein is CAHAGVSTDTQYF. Here the CDR3 DNA reads TGTGCCCACGCGGGAGTTAGCACAGATACGCAGTATTTT. Looking up the rest from reference TRBV19 and TRBJ2-3 gives the full variable domain: DGGITQSPKYLFRKEGQNVTLSCEQNLNHDAMYWYRQDPGQGLRLIYYSQIVNDFQKGDIAEGYSVSREKKESFPLTVTSAQKNPTAFYLCAHAGVSTDTQYFGPGTRLTVL.

This chain connects TRBV19 to TRBJ1-4, with D possibly being TRBD1 (6 bases). CDR1 and CDR2 from the germline V gene are LNHDA and SQIVND (reference sequence). The V and J ends lost 3 bases and 6 bases respectively, with 11 bases between them. The length of the CDR3 is 14 residues. Here the CDR3 DNA reads TGTGCCAGTAGTATGCGCAGGGGCCATGAAAAACTGTTTTTT. It encodes CASSMRRGHEKLFF.

The chain has TRBV2 and TRBJ1-1, with D unresolved. The CDR3 spans 12 residues. Germline V lookup: CDR1 SNHLY, CDR2 FYNNEI. The V end lost 8 bases, the J end lost 11 bases, and 18 bases lay between the germline ends. The CDR3 region has the DNA TGTGCCAGCCCTAACGAGGCAGAGGTGGCTTTCTTT. Translated, it gives CASPNEAEVAFF.

This clone appeared a single time. This chain joins TRBV11-2 and TRBJ2-1; TRBD2 matches 12 bases. V was clipped by 3 bases and J by 9 bases; unmatched bases: 6. Germline loops: CDR1 SGHAT, CDR2 FQNNGV. This CDR3 has 15 residues. The CDR3 DNA reads TGTGCCAGCAGCTTCAGACTAGCGGGAGATAGTGAGCAGTTCTTC. Its protein product is CASSFRLAGDSEQFF. Together with reference TRBV11-2 and TRBJ2-1, the CDR3 gives the full variable domain: EAGVAQSPRYKIIEKRQSVAFWCNPISGHATLYWYQQILGQGPKLLIQFQNNGVVDDSQLPKDRFSAERLKGVDSTLKIQPAKLEDSAVYLCASSFRLAGDSEQFFGPGTRLTVL.

Only one count was recorded for this clone. The chain carries TRBV2 and TRBJ1-3; D remains ambiguous. Germline V gene data show CDR1 as SNHLY and CDR2 as FYNNEI. The CDR3 covers 13 residues. V lost 4 bases and J 8 bases, leaving 12 bases between the germline ends. Here the CDR3 DNA reads TGTGCCAGCAGTGTTGGGCCTCGCGACACCATATATTTT. Translating it yields CASSVGPRDTIYF.

The rearrangement uses TRBV10-3 and TRBJ2-1; 9 bases map to TRBD2. CDR3 length: 13 residues. The germline V gene has CDR1 ENHRY and CDR2 SYGVKD. The ends lost 11 bases at V and 6 bases at J; junction bases unmatched: 8. CDR3 amino acids: CAVSGTSFNEQFF. For the CDR3, the DNA is TGTGCCGTTTCCGGGACTAGCTTCAATGAGCAGTTCTTC.

This rearrangement joins TRBV6-4 to TRBJ2-3; 10 bases fit TRBD2. The trim removed 7 bases at V and 3 bases at J, leaving 4 bases unmatched. The CDR3 runs to 14 residues. Germline V CDR1 and CDR2: MRHNA, SNTAGT. The CDR3 protein is CASKPGLATDTQYF. CDR3 coding DNA: TGTGCCAGCAAACCGGGACTAGCGACAGATACGCAGTATTTT.

J is TRBJ2-3 and V is TRBV7-3, with 16 bases lining up with TRBD2. The CDR3 totals 20 residues. Germline V gene lookup returns CDR1 SGHTA and CDR2 FQGTGA. The J segment lost 2 bases and the V segment lost 2 bases, leaving 10 bases of the junction unmatched. CDR3 sequence reads: CASSLGTSGRALQDTDTQYF. CDR3 bases: TGTGCCAGCAGCTTAGGGACTAGCGGGAGGGCCCTACAGGACACAGATACGCAGTATTTT.

Here the CDR3 DNA reads TGTGCCAGCAGCTATAGGGGGGTTTTCGACACCGGGGAGCTGTTTTTT. It specifies CASSYRGVFDTGELFF. The V call is TRBV5-6, the J call TRBJ2-2, with D tentatively TRBD1 or TRBD2 (6 bases each). The CDR3 totals 16 residues. V gave up 3 bases and J gave up 3 bases, with 15 bases separating them. Germline V gene lookup returns CDR1 SGHDT and CDR2 YYEEEE.